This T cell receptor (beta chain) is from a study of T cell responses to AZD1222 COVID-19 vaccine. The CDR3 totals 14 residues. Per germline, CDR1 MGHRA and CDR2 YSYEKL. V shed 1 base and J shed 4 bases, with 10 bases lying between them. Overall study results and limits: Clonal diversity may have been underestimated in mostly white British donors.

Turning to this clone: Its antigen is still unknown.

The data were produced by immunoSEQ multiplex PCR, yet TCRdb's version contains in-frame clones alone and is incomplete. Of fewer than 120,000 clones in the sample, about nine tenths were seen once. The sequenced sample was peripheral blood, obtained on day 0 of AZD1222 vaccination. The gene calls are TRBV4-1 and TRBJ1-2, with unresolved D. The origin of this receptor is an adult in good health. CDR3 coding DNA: TGCGCCAGCAGCCAAGCAGTAGGGATCTATGGCTACACCTTC. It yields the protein CASSQAVGIYGYTF.